These 5 T cell receptor beta chains originate from one sample sequenced in a study of siplizumab effects on memory and regulatory T cells. The table came from immunoSEQ multiplex PCR; TCRdb's copy has only in-frame clones and leaves some out. Here the sample spans roughly 100,000 clones, roughly 91% being singletons. The sequenced sample consisted of CD4+ T cells sorted from blood. The receptors originated from a human donor in good health.

V is TRBV4-1 and J is TRBJ1-2, with D perhaps matching TRBD1 (6 bases). The V end was cut by 0 bases, the J end by 7 bases, with 15 bases between. There are 15 residues in the CDR3. In germline, CDR1 is MGHRA, CDR2 YSYEKL. The CDR3 spells CASSQDGAGVSGYTF. The DNA for the CDR3 is TGCGCCAGCAGCCAAGATGGAGCAGGGGTCTCTGGCTACACCTTC.

A few counts support this clone. Other nucleotide sequences from this sample produce the same CDR3. The rearrangement uses TRBV9 and TRBJ1-1; D ambiguous. The CDR3 contains 14 residues. V dropped 0 bases and J dropped 3 bases, with 9 bases sitting between them. Germline V CDR1 and CDR2: SGDLS, YYNGEE. CDR3 loop: CASSVEGWDTEAFF. CDR3 in DNA: TGTGCCAGCAGCGTAGAGGGTTGGGACACTGAAGCTTTCTTT.

The chain joins TRBV20-1 to TRBJ2-4, with D uncertain. V was pared by 7 bases and J by 4 bases, with 8 bases between. Germline lookup yields CDR1 DFQATT and CDR2 SNEGSKA (reference sequence). The CDR3 contains 11 residues. The CDR3 DNA follows: TGCAGTGGGTCCACTAAAAACATTCAGTACTTC. Residues: CSGSTKNIQYF.

The CDR3 loop is CASSVDSGSPGGDTQYF. CDR3 DNA: TGTGCCAGCAGCGTAGATAGCGGGAGCCCCGGGGGAGATACGCAGTATTTT. The J gene is TRBJ2-3, the V gene TRBV9; 9 bases map to TRBD2. Germline V gives CDR1 SGDLS, CDR2 YYNGEE. The CDR3 totals 17 residues. V gave up 0 bases and J gave up 5 bases; unmatched junction bases: 10.

The rearrangement joins TRBV18 to TRBJ2-2, with 9 nucleotides matching TRBD1. The CDR3 consists of 16 residues. The J segment lost 4 bases and the V segment lost 6 bases, leaving 9 bases of the junction unmatched. Germline V gene data show CDR1 as KGHSH and CDR2 as LQKENI. The CDR3 reads CASSLQGTGRTGELFF. The CDR3 coding sequence is TGTGCCAGCTCCCTTCAGGGGACAGGGCGCACCGGGGAGCTGTTTTTT.